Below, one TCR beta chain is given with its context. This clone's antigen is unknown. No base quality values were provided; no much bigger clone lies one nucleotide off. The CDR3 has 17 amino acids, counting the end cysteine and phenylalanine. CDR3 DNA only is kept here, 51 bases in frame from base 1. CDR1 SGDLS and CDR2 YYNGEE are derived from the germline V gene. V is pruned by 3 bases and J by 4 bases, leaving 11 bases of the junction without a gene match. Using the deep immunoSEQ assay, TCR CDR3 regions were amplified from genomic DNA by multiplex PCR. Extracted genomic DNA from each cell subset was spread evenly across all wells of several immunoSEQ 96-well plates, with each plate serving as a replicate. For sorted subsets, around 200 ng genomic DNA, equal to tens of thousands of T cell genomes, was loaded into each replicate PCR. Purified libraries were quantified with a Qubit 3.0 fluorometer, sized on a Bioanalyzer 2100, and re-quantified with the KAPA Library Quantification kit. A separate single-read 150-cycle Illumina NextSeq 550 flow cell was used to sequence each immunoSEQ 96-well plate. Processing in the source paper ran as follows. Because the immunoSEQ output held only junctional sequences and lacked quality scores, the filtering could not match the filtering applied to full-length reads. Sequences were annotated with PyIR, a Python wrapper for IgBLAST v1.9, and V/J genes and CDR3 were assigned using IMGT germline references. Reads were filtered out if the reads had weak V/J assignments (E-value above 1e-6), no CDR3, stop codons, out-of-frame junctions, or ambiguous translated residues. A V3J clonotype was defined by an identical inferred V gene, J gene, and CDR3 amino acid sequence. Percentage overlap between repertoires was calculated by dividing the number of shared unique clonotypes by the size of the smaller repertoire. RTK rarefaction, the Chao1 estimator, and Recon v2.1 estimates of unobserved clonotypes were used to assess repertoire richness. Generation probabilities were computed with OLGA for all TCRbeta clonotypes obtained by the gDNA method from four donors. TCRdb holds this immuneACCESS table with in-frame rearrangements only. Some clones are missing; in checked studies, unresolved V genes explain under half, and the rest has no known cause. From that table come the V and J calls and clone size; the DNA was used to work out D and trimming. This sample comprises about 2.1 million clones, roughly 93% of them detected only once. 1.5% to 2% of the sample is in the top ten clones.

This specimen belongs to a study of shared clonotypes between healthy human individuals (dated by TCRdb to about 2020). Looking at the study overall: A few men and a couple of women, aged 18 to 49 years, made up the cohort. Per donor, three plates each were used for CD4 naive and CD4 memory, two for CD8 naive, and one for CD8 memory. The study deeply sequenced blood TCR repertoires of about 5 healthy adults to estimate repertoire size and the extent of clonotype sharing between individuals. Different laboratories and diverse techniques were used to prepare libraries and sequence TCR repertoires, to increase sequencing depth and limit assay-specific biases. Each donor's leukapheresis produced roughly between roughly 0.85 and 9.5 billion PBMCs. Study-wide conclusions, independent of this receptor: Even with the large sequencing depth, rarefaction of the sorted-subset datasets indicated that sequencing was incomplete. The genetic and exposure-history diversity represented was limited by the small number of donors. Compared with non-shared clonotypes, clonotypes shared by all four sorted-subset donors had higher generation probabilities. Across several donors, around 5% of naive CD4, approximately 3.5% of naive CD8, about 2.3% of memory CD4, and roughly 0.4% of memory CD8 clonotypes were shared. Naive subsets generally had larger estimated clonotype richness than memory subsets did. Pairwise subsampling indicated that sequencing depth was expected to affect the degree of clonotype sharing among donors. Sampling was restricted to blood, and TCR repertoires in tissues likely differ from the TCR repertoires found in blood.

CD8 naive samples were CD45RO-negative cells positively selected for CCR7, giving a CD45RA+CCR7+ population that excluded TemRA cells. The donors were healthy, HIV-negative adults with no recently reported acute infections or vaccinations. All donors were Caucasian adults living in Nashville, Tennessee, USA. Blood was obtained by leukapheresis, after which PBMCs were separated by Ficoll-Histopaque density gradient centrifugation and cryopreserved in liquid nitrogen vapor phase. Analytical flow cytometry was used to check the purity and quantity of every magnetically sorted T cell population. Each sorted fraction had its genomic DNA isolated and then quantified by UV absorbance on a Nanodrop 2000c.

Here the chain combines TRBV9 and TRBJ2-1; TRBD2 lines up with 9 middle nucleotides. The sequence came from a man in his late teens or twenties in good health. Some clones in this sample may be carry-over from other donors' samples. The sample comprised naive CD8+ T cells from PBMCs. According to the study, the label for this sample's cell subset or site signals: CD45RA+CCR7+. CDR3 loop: CASSAPTREGRYNEQFF. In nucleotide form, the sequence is TGTGCCAGCAGCGCTCCCACGCGGGAGGGCCGTTACAATGAGCAGTTCTTC. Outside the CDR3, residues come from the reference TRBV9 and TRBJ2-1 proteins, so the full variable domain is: DSGVTQTPKHLITATGQRVTLRCSPRSGDLSVYWYQQSLDQGLQFLIQYYNGEERAKGNILERFSAQQFPDLHSELNLSSLELGDSALYFCASSAPTREGRYNEQFFGPGTRLTVL.